These 15 T cell receptor beta chains originate from one sample sequenced in a study of OX40 agonist ivuxolimab in advanced cancers. The library was built by means of the immunoSEQ multiplex PCR assay. TCRdb re-hosts the immuneACCESS table, in-frame sequences only. Its copies lack some clones; in the studies checked, an unresolved V gene accounts for under half of them, and the cause for the rest is not known. The sample includes about 84,000 clones, with roughly 89% observed a single time. The top ten clones comprise less than 0.2% of the sample. Sequenced here: CD4+ or CD8+ T cells sorted from blood, sampled in a trial of the OX40 agonist ivuxolimab. All receptors derive from an adult with an advanced solid tumor such as melanoma, head and neck, liver or kidney cancer.

This clone appeared once. The chain carries TRBV9 and TRBJ2-5; TRBD2 is a possible D gene (5 bases). V was shortened by 0 bases and J by 5 bases, with 11 bases between the two germline ends. The length of the CDR3 is 14 residues. Germline-derived CDR1 and CDR2 are SGDLS and YYNGEE. Written as DNA, the CDR3 is TGTGCCAGCAGCGTAGTCGGCAGAGGGGAGACCCAGTACTTC. It codes for CASSVVGRGETQYF.

The rearrangement links TRBV7-6 to TRBJ1-1; a weak D match, TRBD1 (5 bases). The germline V and J ends were trimmed by 1 base and 1 base, with 13 bases remaining between them. Germline V gene data show CDR1 as SGHVS and CDR2 as FNYEAQ. The CDR3 is made up of 16 amino acids. For the CDR3, the DNA is TGTGCCAGCAGCTTAGAACTAGGGGAGGCGAACACTGAAGCTTTCTTT. Amino acid sequence: CASSLELGEANTEAFF.

The chain has TRBV7-8 and TRBJ2-1; no clear D gene. Germline V gene lookup returns CDR1 SGHVS and CDR2 FQNEAQ. V was shortened by 2 bases and J by 12 bases, with 11 bases between the two germline ends. The CDR3 has 12 residues. The DNA for the CDR3 is TGTGCCAGCAGCTTATTGGGCGAGAGGCAGTTCTTC. Translated: CASSLLGERQFF.

The chain uses TRBV5-8 and TRBJ1-5, with D hard to call. The CDR3 spans 17 residues. Trimming took 3 bases from V and 4 from J, leaving 20 bases between them. CDR1 SGHTS and CDR2 YDEGEE come from the germline V gene. Here the CDR3 DNA reads TGTGCCAGCAGCTCCCGGGCGACCAAGACTTGGAATCAGCCCCAGCATTTT. As protein: CASSSRATKTWNQPQHF.

This clone showed up just a few times. The rearrangement joins TRBV2 to TRBJ2-1, with D possibly matching TRBD1 (5 bases). The CDR3 extends over 17 amino acids. Trimming stripped 3 bases from V and 0 bases from J, with 15 bases between. Germline CDR1 and CDR2: SNHLY and FYNNEI. As DNA, the CDR3 is TGTGCCAGCAGTGATTCCAGACAGTTTAGCTCCTACAATGAGCAGTTCTTC. As protein: CASSDSRQFSSYNEQFF.

This chain links TRBV9 with TRBJ2-3; 14 bases match TRBD2. The CDR3 is 16 residues long. CDR1 and CDR2 (germline): SGDLS, YYNGEE. V was pared by 6 bases and J by 4 bases, with 7 bases of the junction left unmatched. The CDR3 nucleotides are TGTGCCAGCACCCAGGGACTAGCGGGAGACGCAGATACGCAGTATTTT. It is translated as CASTQGLAGDADTQYF.

V and J are TRBV27 and TRBJ1-1; D remains ambiguous. Trimming took 0 bases from V and 3 from J, leaving 5 bases between them. Germline CDR1 and CDR2: MNHEY and SMNVEV (reference sequence). CDR3 length: 13 residues. The chain's CDR3 is CASSLSRYTEAFF. CDR3 coding DNA: TGTGCCAGCAGTTTATCAAGATACACTGAAGCTTTCTTT.

This sequence joins TRBV21-1 and TRBJ2-3; the table's D gene call, TRBD2, was not cross checked with the DNA. TRBV21-1 is designated a pseudogene. This CDR3 has 13 residues. CDR3 region: CASILGGGDTQYF. Written as DNA, the CDR3 is TGTGCCAGCATACTCGGGGGGGGAGATACGCAGTATTTT.

The chain uses TRBV11-3 and TRBJ2-1; D is uncertain. Looked up from germline, CDR1 is SGHNT and CDR2 is YENEEA. V shed 5 bases and J shed 3 bases, with 11 bases lying between them. This CDR3 is built from 14 residues. CDR3 nucleotide sequence: TGTGCCAGCAGCCTCACGGGCAGCTACAATGAGCAGTTCTTC. The encoded protein is CASSLTGSYNEQFF.

Only one count was recorded for this clone. V usage is TRBV11-2 and J usage is TRBJ2-5; perhaps TRBD2 as D (7 bases). The V and J ends lost 5 bases and 4 bases respectively, with 17 bases between them. The CDR3 runs 15 residues. The germline V gene has CDR1 SGHAT and CDR2 FQNNGV. The CDR3 is CASSRGGGIVETQYF. CDR3 nucleotide sequence: TGTGCCAGCAGCAGGGGGGGCGGCATTGTAGAGACCCAGTACTTC.

This clone was detected only once. The rearrangement uses TRBV7-8 and TRBJ2-2; D is unresolved. Trimming left V 0 bases short and J 1 base short, with 3 bases between. Germline CDR1 and CDR2: SGHVS and FQNEAQ. CDR3 length equals 14 residues. CDR3 sequence: CASSLAQNTGELFF. CDR3 coding DNA: TGTGCCAGCAGCTTAGCCCAGAACACCGGGGAGCTGTTTTTT.

This clone was counted a single time. CDR3 loop: CASSGVRADRDTYEQYF. Written as DNA, the CDR3 is TGTGCCAGCAGCGGGGTTCGGGCGGACAGGGATACCTACGAGCAGTACTTC. The chain recombines TRBV5-8 with TRBJ2-7; 8 bases agree with TRBD1. The germline gives CDR1 SGHTS, CDR2 YDEGEE. The CDR3 has 17 residues. Trimming at V came to 4 bases and at J to 2 bases, leaving 14 bases not matched to a gene.

This clone was recorded once. This rearrangement joins TRBV27 to TRBJ1-5, with D unresolved. The CDR3 totals 14 residues. The germline V gene encodes CDR1 MNHEY and CDR2 SMNVEV (reference sequence). Between the trimmed V and J ends, which lost 4 bases and 3 bases, there was a span of 10 bases. In DNA, the CDR3 is TGTGCCAGCAGTTCACTGGTCGCCAATCAGCCCCAGCATTTT. Protein product: CASSSLVANQPQHF.

This rearrangement joins TRBV16 to TRBJ2-6; TRBD1 agrees at 8 bases. Trimming at V came to 2 bases and at J to 0 bases, leaving 9 bases not matched to a gene. Germline values: CDR1 KGHSY, CDR2 FQNENV. This CDR3 has 19 residues. The CDR3 region is CASSQRRAGGASGANVLTF. CDR3 DNA: TGTGCCAGCAGCCAAAGGAGGGCAGGGGGCGCCTCTGGGGCCAACGTCCTGACTTTC.

The chain employs TRBV6-1 and TRBJ2-1, with D tentatively TRBD1 (6 bases). V was clipped by 7 bases and J by 2 bases, with 15 bases between them. Germline CDR1 and CDR2: MNHNS and SASEGT. The CDR3 contains 15 residues. The CDR3 here is CASNVQGVTYNEQFF. The CDR3 bases are TGTGCCAGCAACGTACAGGGTGTCACCTACAATGAGCAGTTCTTC.